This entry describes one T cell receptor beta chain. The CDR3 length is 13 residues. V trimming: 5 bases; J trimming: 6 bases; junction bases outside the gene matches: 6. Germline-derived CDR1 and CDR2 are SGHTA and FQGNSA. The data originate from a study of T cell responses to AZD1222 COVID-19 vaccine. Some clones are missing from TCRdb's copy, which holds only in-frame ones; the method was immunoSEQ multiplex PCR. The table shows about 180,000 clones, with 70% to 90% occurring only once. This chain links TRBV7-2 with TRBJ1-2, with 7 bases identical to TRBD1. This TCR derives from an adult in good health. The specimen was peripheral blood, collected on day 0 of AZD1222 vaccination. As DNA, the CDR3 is TGTGCCAGCAGCGTAAATCAGGGGGATGGCTACACCTTC. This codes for CASSVNQGDGYTF.